Listed below are T cell receptor beta chains from one sample, sequenced in a study of OX40 agonist ivuxolimab in advanced cancers. Only in-frame clones appear in the TCRdb table, and some are missing; sequencing was by immunoSEQ multiplex PCR. In the table there are more than 40,000 clones, 82% of which are singletons. Specimen: CD4+ or CD8+ T cells sorted from blood, collected in a trial of the OX40 agonist ivuxolimab. These TCRs come from an adult with an advanced solid tumor such as melanoma, head and neck, liver or kidney cancer. Each CDR3 is given with its conserved first and last residue. D genes are given only for firm matches. For some rows the clone size is stated as once, few or many, or as a class when expanded; others skip it.

d_call,clone_size,j_call,v_call,cdr3_length,cdr3_aa,cdr3_nt
.,.,TRBJ2-3,TRBV6-1,14,CASSERASRDTQYF,TGTGCCAGCAGTGAAAGGGCTAGCAGAGATACGCAGTATTTT
TRBD2,once,TRBJ2-5,TRBV5-1,16,CASSLAGTSGGQTQYF,TGCGCCAGCAGCTTGGCCGGGACTAGCGGCGGGCAGACCCAGTACTTC
.,.,TRBJ2-2,TRBV7-9,16,CASSLSQGGSTGELFF,TGTGCCAGCAGCTTATCGCAGGGGGGTTCCACCGGGGAGCTGTTTTTT
.,.,TRBJ2-4,TRBV5-4,12,CASSSHKNIQYF,TGTGCCAGCAGCTCCCACAAAAACATTCAGTACTTC
.,few,TRBJ1-1,TRBV10-3,15,CAISESTGLRAEAFF,TGTGCCATCAGTGAGTCGACCGGTTTGAGGGCTGAAGCTTTCTTT
TRBD1,.,TRBJ2-1,TRBV7-7,15,CAIPRGPHDYNEQFF,TGTGCCATCCCCAGGGGGCCCCACGACTACAATGAGCAGTTCTTC
TRBD1,.,TRBJ1-2,TRBV18,15,CASSPPGQGSDGYTF,TGTGCCAGCTCACCACCGGGACAGGGTTCGGATGGCTACACCTTC
.,.,TRBJ2-1,TRBV5-1,15,CASSPSPETYNEQFF,TGCGCCAGCAGCCCCTCTCCGGAAACCTACAATGAGCAGTTCTTC
TRBD2,.,TRBJ2-1,TRBV19,14,CASSIGLAVNEQFF,TGTGCCAGTAGTATTGGGCTAGCGGTCAATGAGCAGTTCTTC
TRBD2,.,TRBJ2-1,TRBV6-5,16,CASSSRLAGGRDEQFF,TGTGCCAGCAGTTCAAGACTAGCGGGGGGGAGGGATGAGCAGTTCTTC
TRBD1,once,TRBJ1-5,TRBV15,15,CATSRTRQGYQPQHF,TGTGCCACCAGCAGGACTAGACAGGGGTATCAGCCCCAGCATTTT
TRBD1,few,TRBJ2-7,TRBV5-1,14,CASSSGQGSYEQYF,TGCGCCAGCAGCTCGGGACAGGGATCCTACGAGCAGTACTTC
TRBD1,.,TRBJ2-3,TRBV19,15,CATRQGQGHTDTQYF,TGTGCCACCCGCCAAGGACAGGGTCACACAGATACGCAGTATTTT
TRBD2,.,TRBJ2-2,TRBV5-1,14,CASSSSGDTGELFF,TGCGCCAGCAGCTCTAGCGGGGACACCGGGGAGCTGTTTTTT
.,.,TRBJ1-1,TRBV5-5,15,CASSLGGQTNTEAFF,TGTGCCAGCAGCTTGGGGGGGCAGACGAACACTGAAGCTTTCTTT
TRBD1,few,TRBJ1-6,TRBV2,15,CASSGTGGPNSPLHF,TGTGCCAGCAGTGGGACAGGGGGCCCCAATTCACCCCTCCACTTT
.,.,TRBJ2-7,TRBV5-1,15,CASSLGTGGYYEQYF,TGCGCCAGCAGCTTGGGAACTGGGGGGTATTACGAGCAGTACTTC
.,.,TRBJ1-6,TRBV4-2,15,CASSQAEGTNSPLHF,TGTGCCAGCAGCCAAGCCGAGGGGACGAATTCACCCCTCCACTTT
.,.,TRBJ2-3,TRBV5-8,14,CASSFEASTDTQYF,TGTGCCAGCAGCTTTGAAGCTAGCACAGATACGCAGTATTTT
.,.,TRBJ2-3,TRBV30,15,CAWSSGATKTDTQYF,TGTGCCTGGAGTTCCGGGGCTACCAAGACAGATACGCAGTATTTT
TRBD1,.,TRBJ2-3,TRBV9,16,CASSPSLDRATDTQYF,TGTGCCAGCAGCCCGTCCTTGGACAGGGCTACAGATACGCAGTATTTT
.,.,TRBJ1-3,TRBV30,15,CAWSFGKNVGNTIYF,TGTGCCTGGAGCTTCGGGAAAAACGTTGGAAACACCATATATTTT
TRBD1,few,TRBJ2-2,TRBV4-1,14,CASSSRQGGGELFF,TGCGCCAGCAGCTCCCGACAGGGCGGCGGGGAGCTGTTTTTT
.,.,TRBJ1-4,TRBV6-5,13,CASSPQGAEKLFF,TGTGCCAGCAGTCCACAGGGTGCGGAAAAACTGTTTTTT
.,once,TRBJ2-3,TRBV2,15,CASSVGGILTDTQYF,TGTGCCAGCAGTGTCGGGGGTATACTCACAGATACGCAGTATTTT
.,few,TRBJ2-2,TRBV14,14,CASSQDTRNGELFF,TGTGCCAGCAGCCAAGATACCCGTAACGGGGAGCTGTTTTTT
TRBD2,.,TRBJ2-5,TRBV30,15,CAWRRLAGVQETQYF,TGTGCCTGGCGACGACTAGCGGGGGTCCAAGAGACCCAGTACTTC
TRBD2,.,TRBJ2-1,TRBV2,15,CASSPTSGIYNEQFF,TGTGCCAGCAGTCCGACTAGCGGGATCTACAATGAGCAGTTCTTC